A single sample gave rise to the 29 T cell receptor beta chains below, sequenced in a study of T cell clonality in common variable immunodeficiency. Clones were read by immunoSEQ multiplex PCR, and TCRdb kept only the in-frame ones, dropping some. Recorded here are approximately 45,000 clones, none singletons. The sample taken for sequencing was peripheral blood mononuclear cells. The receptors shown here come from a person aged 18-70 years in good health.

This clone occurred many times. The CDR3 extends 3 residues past the end of the read, so its final part is completed from the germline J gene. J is TRBJ1-2 and V is TRBV5-1; 9 bases agree with TRBD1. This CDR3 spans 13 amino acids. The germline V gene encodes CDR1 SGHRS and CDR2 YFSETQ. V was pared by 2 bases and J by 6 bases, with 2 bases of the junction left unmatched. The sequenced part of the CDR3 DNA is TGCGCCAGCAGCTTTGGGACAGGGAATGGC. Translating it yields CASSFGTGNG. The entire CDR3 is CASSFGTGNGYTF.

Ten or more counts support this clone. A read error may account for a junction end that differs from germline. The CDR3 end falls 3 residues outside the read, so it is completed with the germline J gene. The chain is built from TRBV4-2 and TRBJ2-7; 7 bases match TRBD1. The CDR3 is 14 amino acids. CDR1 LGHNA and CDR2 YNFKEQ come from the germline V gene. The CDR3 DNA, read in part, is TGCGCCAGCAGCCAATCCGGGACAGCCTACGAG. Translation gives CASSQSGTAYE. From start to end, the CDR3 is CASSQSGTAYEQYF.

This clone has ten or more counts. The read finishes 3 residues shy of the CDR3 end, and the germline J gene is used to complete it. The chain combines TRBV18 with TRBJ2-1, with 7 bases lining up with TRBD1. Germline CDR1 KGHSH, CDR2 LQKENI. Trimming removed 3 bases from V and 3 bases from J; junction bases left unmatched: 5. The CDR3 contains 15 residues. CDR3 amino acids: CASSPTGTVYNEQFF. The covered CDR3 bases are TGTGCCAGCTCACCTACCGGGACAGTCTACAATGAG. Combining the CDR3 with reference TRBV18 and TRBJ2-1 gives the whole variable domain NAGVMQNPRHLVRRRGQEARLRCSPMKGHSHVYWYRQLPEEGLKFMVYLQKENIIDESGMPKERFSAEFPKEGPSILRIQQVVRGDSAAYFCASSPTGTVYNEQFFGPGTRLTVL.

This clone was counted ten times or more. The read ends 3 residues early relative to the CDR3; the germline J gene fills the gap. The V call is TRBV6-1, the J call TRBJ2-2, with a tentative D call TRBD1 (6 bases). CDR1 is MNHNS and CDR2 is SASEGT in the germline V gene. This CDR3 has 14 residues. Trimming pared 3 bases from V and 5 bases from J, leaving 10 bases between. CDR3 region: CASSEGQGTGELFF. The DNA read from the CDR3 is TGTGCCAGCAGTGAGGGTCAGGGGACCGGGGAG.

This clone was detected ten times or more. The sequenced part of the CDR3 DNA is TGTGCCTGGAGTGCCGACAGGGGGCTTTTGTATGGC. Translation: CAWSADRGLLYG. From start to end, the CDR3 is CAWSADRGLLYGYTF. This chain joins TRBV30 and TRBJ1-2, with 10 bases matching TRBD1. The read finishes 3 residues shy of the CDR3 end, and the germline J gene is used to complete it. From germline, CDR1 is GTSNPN and CDR2 SVGIG (reference sequence). The CDR3 consists of 15 residues. Losses at the gene ends were 1 base for V and 5 bases for J; bases not matched to a gene: 7. Full variable domain (missing parts from reference TRBV30 and TRBJ1-2): SQTIHQWPATLVQPVGSPLSLECTVEGTSNPNLYWYRQAAGRGLQLLFYSVGIGQISSEVPQNLSASRPQDRQFILSSKKLLLSDSGFYLCAWSADRGLLYGYTFGSGTRLTVV.

This clone occurred many times. Sequencing ends 3 residues short of the CDR3 end; the germline J gene provides the rest. The chain carries TRBV9 and TRBJ2-5; 12 positions agree with TRBD2. The CDR3 covers 15 residues. V trimming: 2 bases; J trimming: 5 bases; junction bases outside the gene matches: 4. From germline, CDR1 is SGDLS and CDR2 YYNGEE. The sequenced part of the CDR3 DNA is TGTGCCAGCAGCGTCGGACTAGCGGGAACTGAGACC. Translated, it gives CASSVGLAGTET. Given in full, the CDR3 is CASSVGLAGTETQYF.

This clone was recorded many times. Read coverage stops 3 residues before the CDR3 terminus; the germline J gene supplies the remainder. J is TRBJ2-3 and V is TRBV28; 14 bases agree with TRBD2. V lost 2 bases and J lost 4; bases outside the gene matches: 2. This CDR3 is 16 amino acids long. CDR1 is MDHEN and CDR2 is SYDVKM in the germline V gene. The CDR3 protein is CASSLATSGGADTQYF. The covered CDR3 bases are TGTGCCAGCAGTTTAGCGACTAGCGGGGGGGCAGATACG.

This clone was recorded many times. The CDR3 is cut off 3 residues early in the read; its end comes from the germline J gene. The gene calls are TRBV2 and TRBJ2-5, with D unclear. Trimming pared 7 bases from V and 1 base from J, leaving 10 bases between. From germline, CDR1 is SNHLY and CDR2 FYNNEI. CDR3 length equals 13 residues. The CDR3 here is CASKAIFQETQYF. The sequenced CDR3 bases are TGTGCCAGCAAGGCAATTTTCCAAGAGACC.

This clone has at least ten counts. The CDR3 goes on 3 residues after the read ends, and that part is filled in from the germline J gene. The J gene is TRBJ2-1, the V gene TRBV18; 9 bases match TRBD2. From germline, CDR1 is KGHSH and CDR2 LQKENI. The CDR3 totals 15 residues. The ends lost 8 bases at V and 1 base at J; junction bases unmatched: 6. The covered CDR3 bases are TGTGCCAGCGCTAGGGCGGGAGGGTCCTACAATGAG. It yields the protein CASARAGGSYNE. The CDR3 as a whole reads CASARAGGSYNEQFF.

Many counts were recorded for this clone. The missing CDR3 end, 3 residues past where the read stops, is filled in from the germline J gene. This chain uses TRBV7-3 with TRBJ2-5, with 11 nucleotides matching TRBD2. Germline CDR1 is SGHTA and CDR2 is FQGTGA. With 4 bases clipped from V and 4 bases from J, the junction kept 8 bases outside the gene matches. There are 16 residues in the CDR3. The CDR3 sequence: CASSSIAGGGGETQYF. The part of the CDR3 DNA that was read is TGTGCCAGCAGCTCCATAGCGGGAGGGGGGGGAGAGACC.

This clone was counted many times. The CDR3 extends 3 residues past the end of the read, so its final part is completed from the germline J gene. This chain links TRBV30 with TRBJ2-7; tentative D call: TRBD1 (6 bases). Between the trimmed V and J ends, which lost 4 bases and 6 bases, there was a span of 19 bases. There are 14 residues in the CDR3. The germline gives CDR1 GTSNPN, CDR2 SVGIG (reference sequence). CDR3 bases read: TGTGCCTGGAACGAAGGGGGTAGAACTTCCGAG. It encodes CAWNEGGRTSE. The CDR3 reads in full as CAWNEGGRTSEQYF. The whole variable domain, remainder taken from reference TRBV30 and TRBJ2-7, is SQTIHQWPATLVQPVGSPLSLECTVEGTSNPNLYWYRQAAGRGLQLLFYSVGIGQISSEVPQNLSASRPQDRQFILSSKKLLLSDSGFYLCAWNEGGRTSEQYFGPGTRLTVT.

This clone was seen many times. The read is 3 residues too short to cover the CDR3 end, so that end is filled in from the germline J gene. This sequence joins TRBV20-1 and TRBJ1-1, with 7 bases identical to TRBD1. V trimming: 6 bases; J trimming: 5 bases; junction bases outside the gene matches: 9. Germline V lookup: CDR1 DFQATT, CDR2 SNEGSKA (reference sequence). The length of the CDR3 is 13 residues. CDR3 amino acids: CSAEQGPGTEAFF. The DNA read from the CDR3 is TGCAGTGCCGAACAGGGGCCGGGGACTGAA.

At least ten counts were recorded for this clone. The read is 3 residues too short to cover the CDR3 end, so that end is filled in from the germline J gene. The chain links TRBV6-4 to TRBJ2-3; a possible D gene is TRBD1 (7 bases). Trimming removed 6 bases at V and 3 bases at J, with 13 bases between. The CDR3 sequence is 14 residues long. Germline-derived CDR1 and CDR2 are MRHNA and SNTAGT. CDR3 DNA (partial): TGTGCCAGCAGCATTCAGGGGGGAACAGATACG. This codes for CASSIQGGTDT. The full CDR3 is CASSIQGGTDTQYF.

This clone was observed many times. The missing CDR3 end, 3 residues past where the read stops, is filled in from the germline J gene. The chain uses TRBV19 and TRBJ2-1; TRBD2 matches 10 bases. V lost 5 bases to trimming and J lost 3 bases; unmatched junction nucleotides: 7. The germline V gene has CDR1 LNHDA and CDR2 SQIVND (reference sequence). There are 16 residues in the CDR3. The CDR3 spells CASSGSGLADYNEQFF. The CDR3 bases that were read are TGTGCCAGTAGTGGGTCAGGACTAGCGGACTACAATGAG.

In its sample, this clone was seen a few times. Read data end 3 residues before the CDR3 end; the end is taken from the germline J gene. The rearrangement uses TRBV6-1 and TRBJ2-3; unclear D gene. CDR1 is MNHNS and CDR2 is SASEGT in the germline V gene. The CDR3 runs to 14 residues. This chain's CDR3 is CASSEYEPQETQYF. Incomplete CDR3 DNA: TGTGCCAGCAGTGAATACGAGCCCCAAGAGACG.

This clone was detected many times. The CDR3 is cut off 3 residues early in the read; its end comes from the germline J gene. The V call is TRBV28, the J call TRBJ2-7; D may be TRBD2 (5 bases). The germline V gene encodes CDR1 MDHEN and CDR2 SYDVKM. The V end was cut by 5 bases, the J end by 5 bases, with 25 bases between. CDR3 length: 17 residues. CDR3 in amino acids: CASSPLVMVRAYNEQYF. CDR3 bases read: TGTGCCAGCAGTCCCCTGGTGATGGTGCGGGCATACAACGAG. Based on the CDR3 plus reference TRBV28 and TRBJ2-7, the full variable domain is DVKVTQSSRYLVKRTGEKVFLECVQDMDHENMFWYRQDPGLGLRLIYFSYDVKMKEKGDIPEGYSVSREKKERFSLILESASTNQTSMYLCASSPLVMVRAYNEQYFGPGTRLTVT.

This clone came up many times. The sequence runs out 3 residues before the end of the CDR3; the remainder is reconstructed from the germline J gene. This chain links TRBV2 with TRBJ2-5; 9 bases fit TRBD2. The CDR3 length is 15 residues. CDR1 is SNHLY and CDR2 is FYNNEI in the germline V gene. J gave up 2 bases and V 3 bases, and 4 bases lay outside the gene matches. CDR3 bases read: TGTGCCAGCAGTGAGGGACTAGCAGATCAAGAGACC. It codes for CASSEGLADQET. The complete CDR3 protein is CASSEGLADQETQYF.

This clone was detected many times. A read error may produce the germline difference seen at one junction end. CDR3 DNA (partial): TGCACCAGCAGCCAAGGGGGGGGTACG. It yields the protein CTSSQGGGT. The whole CDR3 is CTSSQGGGTQYF. The V and J genes are TRBV4-1 and TRBJ2-3; maybe TRBD2 (7 bases). The CDR3 goes on 3 residues after the read ends, and that part is filled in from the germline J gene. Germline CDR1 is MGHRA and CDR2 is YSYEKL. This CDR3 region has 12 residues.

Many counts were recorded for this clone. CDR3 DNA, as far as it was read: TGTGCCAGTACAGGGGGCTACGAG. Translated, it gives CASTGGYE. The CDR3 in its entirety is CASTGGYEQYF. The chain combines TRBV19 with TRBJ2-7; 7 nucleotides match TRBD1. The read comes to an end 3 residues before the CDR3 does, leaving the germline J gene to fill in the end. From germline, CDR1 is LNHDA and CDR2 SQIVND (reference sequence). After removal of 7 bases from V and 3 bases from J, the junction contained 0 bases not matched to a gene. The length of the CDR3 is 11 residues.

This clone has at least ten counts. The read ends 3 residues before the CDR3 terminus; that terminus is restored from the germline J gene. The V call is TRBV14, the J call TRBJ2-3; 8 nucleotides align to TRBD1. Germline V CDR1 and CDR2: SGHDN, FVKESK. This CDR3 has 15 amino acids. V shed 5 bases, J shed 3 bases, and the junction held 7 bases outside the gene matches. This CDR3 is CASSTGQGGTDTQYF. CDR3 DNA, as far as it was read: TGTGCCAGCAGCACCGGACAGGGTGGAACAGATACG. Variable domain in full (rest from reference TRBV14 and TRBJ2-3): EAGVTQFPSHSVIEKGQTVTLRCDPISGHDNLYWYRRVMGKEIKFLLHFVKESKQDESGMPNNRFLAERTGGTYSTLKVQPAELEDSGVYFCASSTGQGGTDTQYFGPGTRLTVL.

At least ten counts were recorded for this clone. Sequencing ends 3 residues short of the CDR3 end; the germline J gene provides the rest. The V gene is TRBV29-1, the J gene TRBJ2-7; D may be TRBD1 (5 bases). V was trimmed by 4 bases and J by 2 bases, leaving 9 bases between them. The CDR3 sequence is 12 residues long. Looked up from germline, CDR1 is SQVTM and CDR2 is ANQGSEA. The CDR3: CSVGQGTYEQYF. CDR3 bases read: TGCAGCGTTGGGCAGGGAACCTACGAG.

This clone was recorded at least ten times. The read comes to an end 3 residues before the CDR3 does, leaving the germline J gene to fill in the end. V is TRBV19 and J is TRBJ2-2, with D perhaps matching TRBD1 or TRBD2 (5 bases each). The V and J ends lost 8 bases and 5 bases respectively, with 15 bases between them. Germline V gene data show CDR1 as LNHDA and CDR2 as SQIVND (reference sequence). The CDR3 is made up of 14 amino acids. The sequenced CDR3 bases are TGTGCCAGTGTACAGGAAGGGAGTACCGGGGAG. It is translated as CASVQEGSTGE. The entire CDR3 protein is CASVQEGSTGELFF.

This clone was seen at least ten times. One junction end disagrees with the germline gene, perhaps due to a read error. Coverage ceases 3 residues before the CDR3 finishes, and the germline J gene fills in the end. The V gene is TRBV4-2, the J gene TRBJ2-5; 9 bases are a match to TRBD1. Looked up from germline, CDR1 is LGHNA and CDR2 is YNFKEQ. The CDR3 has 16 residues. Incomplete CDR3 DNA: TGCGCCAGCAGCCAAGATGCGGGGACAGGGTCCGAGACC. It encodes CASSQDAGTGSET. The whole CDR3 protein reads CASSQDAGTGSETQYF.

As concerns this clone: The sequenced fragment ends 3 residues before the CDR3 boundary, so the rest is inferred from the germline J gene. The rearrangement links TRBV20-1 to TRBJ2-3; D is perhaps TRBD1 or TRBD2 (5 bases each). Looked up from germline, CDR1 is DFQATT and CDR2 is SNEGSKA (reference sequence). The CDR3 totals 12 residues. CDR3 DNA (partial): TGCAGTGCCGAAAGGGGTTGGGAGACG. Protein: CSAERGWET. The full CDR3 protein is CSAERGWETQYF.

Many counts were recorded for this clone. The read stops 3 residues short of the end of the CDR3; the missing end is completed from the germline J gene. The chain recombines TRBV19 with TRBJ1-5; D gene unclear. The germline V gene has CDR1 LNHDA and CDR2 SQIVND (reference sequence). Trimming removed 4 bases at V and 6 bases at J, with 7 bases between. This CDR3 contains 12 residues. CDR3 bases read: TGTGCCAGTAGTACATCCGGTCAGCCC. Translated: CASSTSGQP. The whole CDR3 sequence reads CASSTSGQPQHF.

This clone has at least ten counts. The CDR3 is CASSSTDTQYF. The CDR3 bases that were read are TGTGCCAGCAGCTCGACAGATACG. The gene calls are TRBV7-9 and TRBJ2-3; D is unclear. The CDR3 end lies 3 residues beyond the end of the read and is filled in from the germline J gene. V gave up 4 bases and J gave up 3 bases, with 2 bases separating them. CDR3 length equals 11 residues. Looked up from germline, CDR1 is SEHNR and CDR2 is FQNEAQ (reference sequence). The full variable domain, in which reference TRBV7-9 and TRBJ2-3 provide the parts outside the CDR3, is DTGVSQNPRHKITKRGQNVTFRCDPISEHNRLYWYRQTLGQGPEFLTYFQNEAQLEKSRLLSDRFSAERPKGSFSTLEIQRTEQGDSAMYLCASSSTDTQYFGPGTRLTVL.

This clone occurred many times. CDR3 bases read: TGTGCCAGCAGCCAAGTGAACACCCACAATGAG. It yields the protein CASSQVNTHNE. The whole CDR3 sequence is CASSQVNTHNEQFF. The J gene is TRBJ2-1, the V gene TRBV3-1 (or the pseudogene TRBV3-2); D unresolved. The read falls 3 residues short of the CDR3 end, and the missing part is taken from the germline J gene. Trimming took off 1 base at V and 5 bases at J, with 9 bases between the two ends. The CDR3 extends over 14 amino acids. CDR1 LGHDT and CDR2 YNNKEL come from the germline V gene (reference sequence).

This clone was counted many times. Sequencing ends 3 residues short of the CDR3 end; the germline J gene provides the rest. The chain links TRBV6-2 or TRBV6-3 to TRBJ2-7; D might be TRBD2 (5 bases). The CDR3 covers 12 residues. Trimming took 5 bases from V and 6 from J, leaving 11 bases between them. Germline lookup yields CDR1 MNHEY and CDR2 SVGEGT. The CDR3 bases that were read are TGTGCCAGCAGTCCTCGACGGGGCGAG. Protein product: CASSPRRGE. The complete CDR3 reads CASSPRRGEQYF.

This clone was seen ten or more times. The CDR3 end lies 3 residues beyond the end of the read and is filled in from the germline J gene. This chain uses TRBV6-2 or TRBV6-3 with TRBJ1-1, with 7 bases lining up with TRBD1. Looked up from germline, CDR1 is MNHEY and CDR2 is SVGEGT. The V segment lost 11 bases and the J segment 0 bases; nucleotides outside the gene matches: 6. CDR3 length: 13 amino acids. The covered CDR3 bases are TGTGCCTCCAAAGGGACAGTGAACACTGAA. Encoded protein: CASKGTVNTE. The entire CDR3 protein is CASKGTVNTEAFF.